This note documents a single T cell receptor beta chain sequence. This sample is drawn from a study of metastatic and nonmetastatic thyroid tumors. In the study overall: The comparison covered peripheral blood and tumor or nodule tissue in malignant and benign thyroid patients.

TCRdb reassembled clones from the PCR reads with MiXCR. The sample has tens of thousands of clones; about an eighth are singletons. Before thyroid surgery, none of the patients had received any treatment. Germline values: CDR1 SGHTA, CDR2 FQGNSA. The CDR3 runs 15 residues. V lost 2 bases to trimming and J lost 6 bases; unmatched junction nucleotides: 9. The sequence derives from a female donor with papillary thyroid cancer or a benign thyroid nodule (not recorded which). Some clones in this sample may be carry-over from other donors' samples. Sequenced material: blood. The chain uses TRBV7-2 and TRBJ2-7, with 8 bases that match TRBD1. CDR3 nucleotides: TGTGCCAGCAGCTTAAACCAGGGGGCGGGCCGCGAGCAGTACTTC. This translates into CASSLNQGAGREQYF.